The 11 T cell receptor beta chains presented below share a single source sample, sequenced in a study of cytomegalovirus exposure and HLA in healthy donors. PCR employed 60 Vbeta and 13 Jbeta primers. Sequenced by immunoSEQ multiplex PCR; TCRdb stores in-frame clones only, minus some. The table shows 150,000 to 180,000 clones, with around 83% occurring only once. The material sequenced was PBMCs. The receptor source for this set is a young woman in good health and CMV-seronegative.

The chain employs TRBV5-1 and TRBJ2-7, with TRBD1 as a possible D gene (5 bases). The ends were cut back, 0 bases at V and 3 bases at J, with 10 bases in the middle. The CDR3 length is 14 residues. The germline gives CDR1 SGHRS, CDR2 YFSETQ. The CDR3 spells CASSLVGRSYEQYF. In nucleotides, the CDR3 is TGCGCCAGCAGCTTGGTGGGGCGTAGCTACGAGCAGTACTTC.

The chain is built from TRBV10-3 and TRBJ2-3; the D gene is possibly TRBD2 (5 bases). There are 12 residues in the CDR3. Germline assignment: CDR1 ENHRY and CDR2 SYGVKD. V was trimmed by 10 bases and J by 2 bases, leaving 10 bases between them. The CDR3 spells CATRGFTDTQYF. The CDR3 DNA reads TGTGCCACGCGCGGGTTCACAGATACGCAGTATTTT.

V usage is TRBV4-2 and J usage is TRBJ1-3; 8 bases fit TRBD1. Germline assignment: CDR1 LGHNA and CDR2 YNFKEQ. V was clipped by 3 bases and J by 12 bases; unmatched bases: 4. The CDR3 runs 12 residues. For the CDR3, the DNA is TGTGCCAGCAGCCACCAGACAGGGGACATATATTTT. The encoded protein is CASSHQTGDIYF.

The V and J genes are TRBV4-1 and TRBJ1-5; 8 bases match TRBD1. The CDR3 has 16 residues. Germline CDR1 reads MGHRA; CDR2 reads YSYEKL. The V gene end was trimmed by 0 bases and the J gene end by 2 bases; junction bases not matched to a gene: 3. CDR3 sequence (DNA): TGCGCCAGCAGCCAAGATCAGACAGGGGGCAATCAGCCCCAGCATTTT. Translated: CASSQDQTGGNQPQHF.

The J gene is TRBJ2-7, the V gene TRBV5-6; perhaps TRBD2 as D (6 bases). Germline-derived CDR1 and CDR2 are SGHDT and YYEEEE. This CDR3 is built from 14 residues. V was clipped by 1 base and J by 2 bases, with 10 bases between them. The CDR3 spells CASSLFGGTYEQYF. Here the CDR3 DNA reads TGTGCCAGCAGCTTGTTTGGCGGGACCTACGAGCAGTACTTC. Supplemented by reference TRBV5-6 and TRBJ2-7, the full variable domain reads DAGVTQSPTHLIKTRGQQVTLRCSPKSGHDTVSWYQQALGQGPQFIFQYYEEEERQRGNFPDRFSGHQFPNYSSELNVNALLLGDSALYLCASSLFGGTYEQYFGPGTRLTVT.

The V call is TRBV18, the J call TRBJ1-4; a possible D gene is TRBD1 (6 bases). This CDR3 spans 15 amino acids. Germline V gene sequence: CDR1 KGHSH, CDR2 LQKENI. V lost 4 bases, J lost 8 bases, and 17 bases lay in between. CDR3 sequence reads: CASSLHRGAQEKLFF. CDR3 bases: TGTGCCAGCTCACTTCACCGGGGGGCCCAGGAAAAACTGTTTTTT.

Written as DNA, the CDR3 is TGTGCCAGCAGAGGGGGGGGAATGAACACTGAAGCTTTCTTT. Translation: CASRGGGMNTEAFF. The chain combines TRBV6-6 with TRBJ1-1; maybe TRBD1 (6 bases). Germline CDR1 and CDR2: MNHNY and SVGAGI (reference sequence). V was shortened by 6 bases and J by 0 bases, with 11 bases between the two germline ends. The CDR3 is 14 residues long.

This clone was detected only a few times. The chain joins TRBV6-6 to TRBJ1-3; TRBD1 matches at 7 bases. Looked up from germline, CDR1 is MNHNY and CDR2 is SVGAGI (reference sequence). With 5 bases clipped from V and 0 bases from J, the junction kept 7 bases outside the gene matches. The CDR3 is made up of 16 amino acids. CDR3 protein: CASSPWTGSSGNTIYF. DNA of the CDR3: TGTGCCAGCAGTCCATGGACAGGCAGCTCTGGAAACACCATATATTTT.

The V call is TRBV4-2, the J call TRBJ2-1; D perhaps matches TRBD2 (5 bases). Trimming shortened V by 4 bases and J by 1 base, and 11 bases separated the two germline ends. Germline V gives CDR1 LGHNA, CDR2 YNFKEQ. The CDR3 length is 15 residues. This CDR3 is CASSLYTGSYNEQFF. The CDR3 nucleotides are TGTGCCAGCAGCCTTTACACGGGGTCCTACAATGAGCAGTTCTTC.

The rearrangement uses TRBV21-1 and TRBJ2-3; TRBD2 is the table's D call and was not checked against the DNA. TRBV21-1 represents a pseudogene. CDR3 length equals 19 residues. CDR3 protein: CASSRLAETNLFGTDTQYF. The CDR3 DNA sequence: TGTGCCAGCAGCAGACTAGCCGAGACAAATCTCTTCGGCACAGATACGCAGTATTTT.

The V and J genes are TRBV4-1 and TRBJ1-2, with 7 bases that match TRBD1. This CDR3 region has 14 residues. Germline lookup yields CDR1 MGHRA and CDR2 YSYEKL. The trim removed 3 bases at V and 2 bases at J, leaving 3 bases unmatched. The CDR3 nucleotides read TGCGCCAGCAGCCAGGGACAGCCCAACTATGGCTACACCTTC. Translating it yields CASSQGQPNYGYTF.